This TCR beta chain was sequenced in a study of cytomegalovirus exposure and HLA in healthy donors. In the study overall: The 90 to 150 validation repertoires used the same platform as the roughly 670 first-cohort repertoires, a later analysis reported. General study results and limits: The authors listed 150 to 200 TCR beta chains as cytomegalovirus-associated.

Details on this clone: Its antigen is not identified.

Here immunoSEQ multiplex PCR was the method, and the copy in TCRdb shows in-frame clones only, minus some. The sample includes approximately 100,000 clones, almost 90% of them seen just once. The CDR3 runs 14 residues. V was pared by 0 bases and J by 9 bases, with 12 bases between. Per the germline V gene, CDR1 is MNHNS and CDR2 is SASEGT. Sequenced input: PBMCs. The chain uses TRBV6-1 and TRBJ1-5, with D uncertain. The TCR originated in a woman under 30 in good health and CMV-seronegative. DNA of the CDR3: TGTGCCAGCAGTGAAGCTGGCCCGTCGCTGCCCCAGCATTTT. Translation: CASSEAGPSLPQHF.